These 12 T cell receptor beta chains came from one sample sequenced in a study of OX40 agonist ivuxolimab in advanced cancers. Generated by immunoSEQ multiplex PCR, the TCRdb table keeps only in-frame clones and is missing some. The sample records approximately 76,000 clones, more than 90% being singletons. The sample here was CD4+ or CD8+ T cells sorted from blood, taken in a trial of the OX40 agonist ivuxolimab. The receptors derive from an adult with an advanced solid tumor such as melanoma, head and neck, liver or kidney cancer.

This chain's CDR3 is CASSAEDENTEAFF. As DNA, the CDR3 is TGTGCCAGCAGCGCAGAGGACGAGAACACTGAAGCTTTCTTT. V and J are TRBV5-6 and TRBJ1-1; no firm D call. V lost 4 bases and J 1 base, leaving 11 bases between the germline ends. Germline loops: CDR1 SGHDT, CDR2 YYEEEE. CDR3 length equals 14 residues.

V is TRBV7-8 and J is TRBJ1-2, with D uncertain. The CDR3 runs to 11 residues. Trimming stripped 1 base from V and 7 bases from J, with 4 bases between. The germline CDR1 and CDR2 sequences are SGHVS and FQNEAQ. The CDR3 protein is CASSLGGGYTF. DNA of the CDR3: TGTGCCAGCAGCTTAGGTGGTGGCTACACCTTC. Based on the CDR3 plus reference TRBV7-8 and TRBJ1-2, the full variable domain is GAGVSQSPRYKVAKRGQDVALRCDPISGHVSLFWYQQALGQGPEFLTYFQNEAQLDKSGLPSDRFFAERPEGSVSTLKIQRTQQEDSAVYLCASSLGGGYTFGSGTRLTVV.

The rearrangement links TRBV19 to TRBJ2-7, with D perhaps given as TRBD1 or TRBD2 (5 bases each). The germline CDR1 and CDR2 sequences are LNHDA and SQIVND (reference sequence). There are 13 residues in the CDR3. V was trimmed by 5 bases and J by 2 bases, leaving 10 bases between them. The CDR3 region is CASSPGRAYEQYF. DNA for the CDR3: TGTGCCAGTAGTCCGGGACGGGCCTACGAGCAGTACTTC.

Remarks on this clone: The identical CDR3 is also encoded by other nucleotide sequences in the sample. The chain has TRBV7-6 and TRBJ2-7; D is possibly TRBD1 (7 bases). The CDR3 has 13 residues. V lost 5 bases and J 4 bases, leaving 12 bases between the germline ends. Germline V gene lookup returns CDR1 SGHVS and CDR2 FNYEAQ. The CDR3 spells CASSAGQTYEQYF. CDR3 coding DNA: TGTGCCAGCAGCGCGGGACAGACGTACGAGCAGTACTTC.

This clone was found once. This chain uses TRBV27 with TRBJ1-1; 7 bases are a match to TRBD1. Germline CDR1 MNHEY, CDR2 SMNVEV (reference sequence). Germline trimming cut 2 bases from V and 4 bases from J; bases unmatched to any gene: 7. The CDR3 runs 15 residues. CDR3 DNA: TGTGCCAGCAGTTTAGGGCCGCCAGGGGGCACTGAAGCTTTCTTT. Amino acid sequence: CASSLGPPGGTEAFF.

The sample holds one count of this clone. V and J are TRBV29-1 and TRBJ1-1; D is unresolved. The V and J ends lost 1 base and 7 bases respectively, with 4 bases between them. Germline CDR1 and CDR2: SQVTM and ANQGSEA. The CDR3 runs 10 residues. The CDR3 region has the DNA TGCAGCGTTGAAGGAATTGAAGCTTTCTTT. It is translated as CSVEGIEAFF.

The rearrangement joins TRBV11-2 to TRBJ2-7; no firm D call. Germline loops: CDR1 SGHAT, CDR2 FQNNGV. CDR3 length: 15 amino acids. V was cut by 3 bases and J by 0 bases, with 12 bases left in between. The CDR3 spells CASSFGALSSYEQYF. The CDR3, as DNA: TGTGCCAGCAGCTTCGGCGCCCTAAGCTCCTACGAGCAGTACTTC. The complete variable domain, with remaining parts taken from reference TRBV11-2 and TRBJ2-7, reads EAGVAQSPRYKIIEKRQSVAFWCNPISGHATLYWYQQILGQGPKLLIQFQNNGVVDDSQLPKDRFSAERLKGVDSTLKIQPAKLEDSAVYLCASSFGALSSYEQYFGPGTRLTVT.

The chain recombines TRBV27 with TRBJ1-1, with TRBD1 matching over 9 bases. CDR3 size: 14 residues. The V and J ends lost 7 bases and 0 bases, in that order; junction bases with no gene match: 3. Per the germline V gene, CDR1 is MNHEY and CDR2 is SMNVEV (reference sequence). As DNA, the CDR3 is TGTGCCAGCAAGGGACAGGGTGTGAACACTGAAGCTTTCTTT. Its protein product is CASKGQGVNTEAFF.

V is TRBV4-1 and J is TRBJ2-7, with D maybe TRBD1 (6 bases). This CDR3 is 15 amino acids long. Germline loops: CDR1 MGHRA, CDR2 YSYEKL. The germline V and J ends were trimmed by 0 bases and 2 bases, with 11 bases remaining between them. The CDR3 sequence: CASSQERQAAYEQYF. The CDR3 DNA reads as TGCGCCAGCAGCCAAGAAAGACAGGCGGCCTACGAGCAGTACTTC.

The rearrangement uses TRBV5-1 and TRBJ2-3, with TRBD2 matching 9 bases. The germline V gene encodes CDR1 SGHRS and CDR2 YFSETQ. Trimming took 0 bases from V and 5 from J; bases not matched to a gene: 10. The CDR3 runs 17 residues. The CDR3, as DNA: TGCGCCAGCAGCTTGGTGGCTGGCGGGGGGGCGGGAGATACGCAGTATTTT. Amino acids: CASSLVAGGGAGDTQYF. The full variable domain, its missing parts supplied by reference TRBV5-1 and TRBJ2-3, is KAGVTQTPRYLIKTRGQQVTLSCSPISGHRSVSWYQQTPGQGLQFLFEYFSETQRNKGNFPGRFSGRQFSNSRSEMNVSTLELGDSALYLCASSLVAGGGAGDTQYFGPGTRLTVL.

The chain employs TRBV7-2 and TRBJ1-2; D not certain. Trimming took 0 bases from V and 1 from J, leaving 9 bases between them. Germline lookup yields CDR1 SGHTA and CDR2 FQGNSA. The CDR3 extends over 15 amino acids. The CDR3, as DNA: TGTGCCAGCAGCTTAGCCGGGGTCGGTAACTATGGCTACACCTTC. It codes for CASSLAGVGNYGYTF.

The chain joins TRBV25-1 to TRBJ2-5; 9 bases are shared with TRBD1. The CDR3 totals 16 residues. Per germline, CDR1 MGHDK and CDR2 SYGVNS. Losses at the gene ends were 1 base for V and 4 bases for J; bases not matched to a gene: 7. This chain's CDR3 is CASSEWGQGVGETQYF. CDR3 in DNA: TGTGCCAGCAGTGAATGGGGACAGGGAGTAGGAGAGACCCAGTACTTC.